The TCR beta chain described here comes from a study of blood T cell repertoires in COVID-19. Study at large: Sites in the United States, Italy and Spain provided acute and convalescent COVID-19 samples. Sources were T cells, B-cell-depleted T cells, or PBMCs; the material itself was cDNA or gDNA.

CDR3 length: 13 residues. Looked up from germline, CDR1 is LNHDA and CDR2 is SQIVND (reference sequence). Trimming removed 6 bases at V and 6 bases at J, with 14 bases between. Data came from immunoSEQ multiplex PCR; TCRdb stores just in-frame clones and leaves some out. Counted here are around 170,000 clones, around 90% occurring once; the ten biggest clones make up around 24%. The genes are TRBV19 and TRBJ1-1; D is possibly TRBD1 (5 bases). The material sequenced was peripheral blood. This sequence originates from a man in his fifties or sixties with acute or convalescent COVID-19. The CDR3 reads CASRSFGDSEAFF. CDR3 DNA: TGTGCCAGTAGGTCTTTTGGGGACTCTGAAGCTTTCTTT.